One sample yielded the 17 T cell receptor beta chains listed below, sequenced in a study of cytomegalovirus exposure and HLA in healthy donors (dated by TCRdb to 2017 to 2019). The method was the immunoSEQ multiplex PCR assay. The multiplex PCR relied on a mix of 60 forward primers for TCR Vbeta segments and 13 reverse primers for TCR Jbeta segments. In its TCRdb copy, this immuneACCESS table keeps in-frame sequences only and misses some clones. Where compared with another copy, unresolved V genes explain less than half of these, and the others have no known cause. The sample profile shows around 130,000 clones; around 84% of them were found once. The top ten hold approximately 2.5% of the sample. Material: PBMCs. The receptors shown here come from a man aged 45-65 years in good health and CMV-seronegative.

The chain links TRBV6-5 to TRBJ1-1; 12 bases fit TRBD1. Unmatched junction bases numbered 2, after V lost 6 bases and J lost 3 bases. CDR1 is MNHEY, CDR2 SVGAGI, per germline. This CDR3 spans 14 amino acids. CDR3 sequence: CASRRDRGHTEAFF. The CDR3 DNA follows: TGTGCCAGCAGAAGGGACAGGGGGCACACTGAAGCTTTCTTT.

This rearrangement joins TRBV5-4 to TRBJ1-1; D gene unclear. V lost 6 bases, J lost 1 base, and 13 bases lay in between. Germline assignment: CDR1 SGHNT and CDR2 YYREEE (reference sequence). This CDR3 comprises 14 residues. CDR3 DNA: TGTGCCAGCACCTATGGAGGACGGAACACTGAAGCTTTCTTT. Translation gives CASTYGGRNTEAFF.

The chain combines TRBV5-1 with TRBJ1-2, with D hard to call. CDR3 length: 15 amino acids. V was shortened by 1 base and J by 8 bases, with 18 bases between the two germline ends. The germline gives CDR1 SGHRS, CDR2 YFSETQ. This chain's CDR3 is CASSLQGSAGSGYTF. The CDR3 DNA is TGCGCCAGCAGCTTGCAAGGCAGCGCTGGTTCGGGCTACACCTTC.

The CDR3 region is CASSLGQGNEKLFF. For the CDR3, the DNA is TGCGCCAGCAGCTTGGGACAGGGTAATGAAAAACTGTTTTTT. This chain uses TRBV5-1 with TRBJ1-4, with 7 bases aligning to TRBD1. Germline V CDR1 and CDR2: SGHRS, YFSETQ. The CDR3 spans 14 residues. J was trimmed by 4 bases and V by 0 bases; bases with no gene match: 0.

The chain couples TRBV9 to TRBJ1-4; D remains unclear. CDR3 length: 12 amino acids. Germline CDR1 reads SGDLS; CDR2 reads YYNGEE. V was clipped by 3 bases and J by 6 bases, with 6 bases between them. The CDR3 spells CASSGADEKLFF. Here the CDR3 DNA reads TGTGCCAGCAGCGGAGCGGATGAAAAACTGTTTTTT.

The rearrangement uses TRBV10-2 and TRBJ2-3, with 7 bases aligning to TRBD2. CDR3 length: 17 amino acids. J lost 2 bases, V lost 0 bases, and 8 bases had no gene match. Per the germline V gene, CDR1 is WSHSY and CDR2 is SAAADI. The CDR3 region has the DNA TGCGCCAGCAGTGAGTCGACCCTAGCGGCGGACACAGATACGCAGTATTTT. Its translation is CASSESTLAADTDTQYF.

In DNA, the CDR3 is TGTGCCAGCAGTTCGGCACCGCTGCTAGGCGCCTACAATGAGCAGTTCTTC. Protein: CASSSAPLLGAYNEQFF. J is TRBJ2-1 and V is TRBV27; no definite D call. CDR3 length: 17 residues. Germline V CDR1 and CDR2: MNHEY, SMNVEV (reference sequence). V was trimmed by 4 bases and J by 2 bases, leaving 18 bases between them.

The chain recombines TRBV27 with TRBJ2-7; 14 bases align to TRBD2. The CDR3 is made up of 15 amino acids. Germline loops: CDR1 MNHEY, CDR2 SMNVEV (reference sequence). The J segment lost 2 bases and the V segment lost 8 bases, leaving 5 bases of the junction unmatched. CDR3 nucleotide sequence: TGTGCCAGCGCCGGGACTAGCGGGGGCCCCTACGAGCAGTACTTC. It specifies CASAGTSGGPYEQYF.

The chain combines TRBV11-2 with TRBJ2-7; D is undetermined. The germline V gene encodes CDR1 SGHAT and CDR2 FQNNGV. The CDR3 totals 11 residues. Trimming shortened V by 4 bases and J by 5 bases, and 6 bases separated the two germline ends. The CDR3 reads CASSYTHEQYF. CDR3 bases: TGTGCCAGCAGCTACACCCACGAGCAGTACTTC.

This clone was seen a few times. The chain carries TRBV7-9 and TRBJ2-3; 7 bases agree with TRBD1. The length of the CDR3 is 13 residues. Germline values: CDR1 SEHNR, CDR2 FQNEAQ (reference sequence). V trimming: 3 bases; J trimming: 3 bases; junction bases outside the gene matches: 0. Here the CDR3 DNA reads TGTGCCAGCAGCTTGGGACAGACAGATACGCAGTATTTT. Its protein product is CASSLGQTDTQYF. The variable domain in full, completed from reference TRBV7-9 and TRBJ2-3, reads DTGVSQNPRHKITKRGQNVTFRCDPISEHNRLYWYRQTLGQGPEFLTYFQNEAQLEKSRLLSDRFSAERPKGSFSTLEIQRTEQGDSAMYLCASSLGQTDTQYFGPGTRLTVL.

The V call is TRBV13, the J call TRBJ2-3; 8 bases agree with TRBD1. Germline V lookup: CDR1 PRHDT, CDR2 FYEKMQ (reference sequence). Trimming took 4 bases from V and 0 from J; bases not matched to a gene: 12. CDR3 length: 18 amino acids. In nucleotides, the CDR3 is TGTGCCAGCAGCTCCCAAGGGGACAGGCGAAACAGCACAGATACGCAGTATTTT. This encodes CASSSQGDRRNSTDTQYF.

The CDR3 DNA reads as TGTGCCAGTAGTATGGATGGAGGGATCGACTATGGCTACACCTTC. Protein: CASSMDGGIDYGYTF. V gene TRBV19 combines with J gene TRBJ1-2; D unclear. There are 15 residues in the CDR3. Germline-derived CDR1 and CDR2 are LNHDA and SQIVND (reference sequence). Trimming pared 3 bases from V and 3 bases from J, leaving 14 bases between.

The chain carries TRBV9 and TRBJ2-7; D is possibly TRBD2 (6 bases). The CDR3 loop spans 15 amino acids. CDR1 SGDLS and CDR2 YYNGEE come from the germline V gene. Trimming shortened V by 0 bases and J by 1 base, and 11 bases separated the two germline ends. CDR3 sequence (DNA): TGTGCCAGCAGCGTAGGGTCGGCGGGATCCTACGAGCAGTACTTC. This codes for CASSVGSAGSYEQYF. The whole variable domain, remainder taken from reference TRBV9 and TRBJ2-7, is DSGVTQTPKHLITATGQRVTLRCSPRSGDLSVYWYQQSLDQGLQFLIQYYNGEERAKGNILERFSAQQFPDLHSELNLSSLELGDSALYFCASSVGSAGSYEQYFGPGTRLTVT.

This clone has a single count. The rearrangement links TRBV9 to TRBJ2-2; no clear D. The CDR3 runs 16 residues. Germline V gene lookup returns CDR1 SGDLS and CDR2 YYNGEE. The V gene lost 4 bases and the J gene lost 4 bases, with 17 bases spanning the gap. The CDR3 protein is CASSPTGVPGTGELFF. DNA of the CDR3: TGTGCCAGCAGCCCTACTGGAGTCCCGGGCACCGGGGAGCTGTTTTTT.

This chain connects TRBV19 to TRBJ2-4; TRBD2 matches at 7 bases. V lost 1 base and J lost 0; bases outside the gene matches: 6. Per the germline V gene, CDR1 is LNHDA and CDR2 is SQIVND (reference sequence). The CDR3 covers 17 residues. CDR3 nucleotides: TGTGCCAGTAGTATAGTTCCGGGGGGATTAGCCAAAAACATTCAGTACTTC. Its translation: CASSIVPGGLAKNIQYF.

The CDR3 sequence: CASSLAGTGGADTEAFF. CDR3 DNA sequence: TGTGCCAGCAGCTTGGCCGGAACAGGGGGCGCGGACACTGAAGCTTTCTTT. The J gene is TRBJ1-1, the V gene TRBV5-6, with 9 bases lining up with TRBD1. This CDR3 comprises 17 residues. CDR1 and CDR2 from the germline V gene are SGHDT and YYEEEE. Trimming removed 0 bases from V and 3 bases from J; junction bases left unmatched: 9.

CDR3: CASSPGQGASGNTIYF. DNA for the CDR3: TGTGCCAGCAGCCCGGGACAGGGGGCTTCCGGAAACACCATATATTTT. The rearrangement links TRBV5-5 to TRBJ1-3, with 12 positions matching TRBD1. V dropped 4 bases and J dropped 4; count of bases not matched to a gene: 6. The V gene's germline CDR1 is SGHKS and CDR2 YYEKEE (reference sequence). The CDR3 spans 16 residues.